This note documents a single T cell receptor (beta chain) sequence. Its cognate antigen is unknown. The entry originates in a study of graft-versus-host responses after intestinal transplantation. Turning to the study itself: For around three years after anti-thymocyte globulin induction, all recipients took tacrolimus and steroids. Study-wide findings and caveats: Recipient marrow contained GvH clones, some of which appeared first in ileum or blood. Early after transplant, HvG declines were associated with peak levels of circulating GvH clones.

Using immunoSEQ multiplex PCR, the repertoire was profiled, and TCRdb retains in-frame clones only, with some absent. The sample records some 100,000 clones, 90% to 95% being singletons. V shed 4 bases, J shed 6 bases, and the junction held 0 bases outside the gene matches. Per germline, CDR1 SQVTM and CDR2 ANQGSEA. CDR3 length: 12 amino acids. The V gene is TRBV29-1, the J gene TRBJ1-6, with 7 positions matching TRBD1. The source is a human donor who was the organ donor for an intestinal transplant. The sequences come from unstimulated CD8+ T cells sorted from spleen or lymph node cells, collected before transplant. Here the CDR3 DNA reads TGCAGCGTTGGGGACAGTAATTCACCCCTCCACTTT. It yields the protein CSVGDSNSPLHF.